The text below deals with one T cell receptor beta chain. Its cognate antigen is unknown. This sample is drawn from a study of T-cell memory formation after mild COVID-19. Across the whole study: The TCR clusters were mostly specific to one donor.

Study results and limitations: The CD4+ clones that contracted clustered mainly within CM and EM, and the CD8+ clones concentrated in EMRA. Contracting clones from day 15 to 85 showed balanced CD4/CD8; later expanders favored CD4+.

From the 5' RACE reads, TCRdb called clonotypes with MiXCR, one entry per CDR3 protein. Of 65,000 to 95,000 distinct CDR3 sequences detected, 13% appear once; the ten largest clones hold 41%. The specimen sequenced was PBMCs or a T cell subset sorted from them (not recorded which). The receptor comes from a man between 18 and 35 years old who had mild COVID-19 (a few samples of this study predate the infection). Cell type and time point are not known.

As DNA, the CDR3 is TGTGCCAGCAGTTACTCTTCTGGACTAGCTGAAAATACGCAGTATTTT. It encodes CASSYSSGLAENTQYF. The chain combines TRBV6-5 with TRBJ2-3; 8 positions agree with TRBD2. The CDR3 length is 16 residues. Germline V CDR1 and CDR2: MNHEY, SVGAGI. The junction had 9 bases not matched to a gene; V was cut back by 0 bases and J by 7 bases.